This T cell receptor beta chain originates from a study of T-cell memory formation after mild COVID-19. On the study more broadly: The study found TCR clusters largely donor specific. Regarding the study as a whole: Prior to infection, memory already included some responding clones, suggesting cross-reactive memory joined.

cDNA libraries for TCR alpha and TCR beta, carrying sample barcodes and UMIs, came from 5'RACE with constant-segment primers. TCRdb itself ran the 5' RACE reads through MiXCR, one entry per CDR3 protein. The table includes under 550,000 distinct CDR3 sequences, 18% detected once. Worth noting for this clonotype: What it binds is not known.

Sequencing was carried out using PBMCs or a T cell subset sorted from them (not recorded which). The TCR was taken from an adult woman who had mild COVID-19 (a few samples of this study predate the infection). Cell type and time point are not known.

The CDR3 is CASSTGQGITDTQYF. The CDR3 DNA follows: TGCGCCAGCAGCACCGGACAAGGGATCACAGATACGCAGTATTTT. This chain links TRBV4-1 with TRBJ2-3; TRBD1 might be the D (5 bases). Germline CDR1 is MGHRA and CDR2 is YSYEKL. The germline V and J ends were trimmed by 5 bases and 2 bases, with 14 bases remaining between them. The CDR3 spans 15 residues.